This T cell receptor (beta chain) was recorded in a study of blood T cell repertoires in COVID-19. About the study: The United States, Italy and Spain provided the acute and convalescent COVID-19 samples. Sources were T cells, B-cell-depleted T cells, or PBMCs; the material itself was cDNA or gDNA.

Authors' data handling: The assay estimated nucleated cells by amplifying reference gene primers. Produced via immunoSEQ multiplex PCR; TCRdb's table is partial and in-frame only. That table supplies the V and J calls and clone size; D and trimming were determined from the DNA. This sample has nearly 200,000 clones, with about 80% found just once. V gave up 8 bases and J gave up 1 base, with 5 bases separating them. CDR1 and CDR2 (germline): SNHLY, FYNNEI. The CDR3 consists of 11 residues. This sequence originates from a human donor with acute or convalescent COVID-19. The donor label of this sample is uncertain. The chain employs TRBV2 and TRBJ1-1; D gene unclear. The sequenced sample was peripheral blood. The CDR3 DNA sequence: TGTGCCAGCCGACAGAACACTGAAGCTTTCTTT. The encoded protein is CASRQNTEAFF.